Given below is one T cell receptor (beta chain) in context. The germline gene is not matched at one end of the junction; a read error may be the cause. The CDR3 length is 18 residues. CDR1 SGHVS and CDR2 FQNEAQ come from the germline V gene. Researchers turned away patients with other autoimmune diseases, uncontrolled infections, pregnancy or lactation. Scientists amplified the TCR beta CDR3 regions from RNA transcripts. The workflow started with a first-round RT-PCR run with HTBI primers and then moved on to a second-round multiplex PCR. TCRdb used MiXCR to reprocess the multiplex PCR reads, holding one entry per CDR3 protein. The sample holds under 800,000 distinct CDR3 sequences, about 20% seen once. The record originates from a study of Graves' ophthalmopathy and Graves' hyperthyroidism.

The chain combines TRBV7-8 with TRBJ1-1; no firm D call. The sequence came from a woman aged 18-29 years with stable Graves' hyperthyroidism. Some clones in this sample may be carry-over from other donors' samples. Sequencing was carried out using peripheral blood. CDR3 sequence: CASSPPASIGHLNTEALF. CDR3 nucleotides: TGTGCCAGCAGCCCCCCAGCGAGCATAGGGCATTTGAACACTGAAGCTCTCTTT.